Listed here is a single T cell receptor (beta chain). The data stem from a study of shared clonotypes between healthy human individuals. Germline CDR1 reads MNHNS; CDR2 reads SASEGT. V lost 7 bases to trimming and J lost 5 bases, with 14 bases between them. The CDR3 consists of 13 residues. Method: immunoSEQ multiplex PCR; TCRdb's copy keeps in-frame clones and lacks some. Of some 1.4 million clones in the sample, roughly 96% are singletons; the top ten hold roughly 1.2%. The sample comprised naive CD4+ T cells sorted from blood. As for subset: CD45RA+ positively selected. This chain joins TRBV6-1 and TRBJ2-5; TRBD2 is a possible D gene (5 bases). This sequence was found in a man aged 25 to 40 in good health. As DNA, the CDR3 is TGTGCCAGCATCGAGGGAGCGGTGGAGACCCAGTACTTC. Translation gives CASIEGAVETQYF.